Shown below are 3 T cell receptor beta chains from a single sample sequenced in a study of blood T cell repertoires in COVID-19. Repertoires were generated with immunoSEQ multiplex PCR, while TCRdb's copy carries only in-frame clones and drops some. The data show some 320,000 clones, about 90% seen once. Sequencing input: peripheral blood. The receptors were sampled from a woman aged 25 to 39 with COVID-19, enrolled during active disease.

This clone was counted a few times. The V and J genes are TRBV4-1 and TRBJ1-1, with D hard to call. The CDR3 is 13 amino acids. V gave up 4 bases and J gave up 8 bases, with 14 bases separating them. The germline gives CDR1 MGHRA, CDR2 YSYEKL. The CDR3 DNA follows: TGCGCCAGCAGCCCCCCGGGAGGGAGGGAAGCTTTCTTT. This codes for CASSPPGGREAFF.

The chain links TRBV5-1 to TRBJ2-1; 8 nucleotides align to TRBD1. V shed 4 bases, J shed 0 bases, and the junction held 18 bases outside the gene matches. CDR1 and CDR2 from the germline V gene are SGHRS and YFSETQ. The CDR3 is 20 amino acids. The CDR3 loop is CASSPQGAGVRLLSYNEQFF. The CDR3 bases are TGCGCCAGCAGCCCGCAGGGGGCGGGCGTCAGACTTCTCTCCTACAATGAGCAGTTCTTC. The full variable domain, with the rest looked up from reference TRBV5-1 and TRBJ2-1, is KAGVTQTPRYLIKTRGQQVTLSCSPISGHRSVSWYQQTPGQGLQFLFEYFSETQRNKGNFPGRFSGRQFSNSRSEMNVSTLELGDSALYLCASSPQGAGVRLLSYNEQFFGPGTRLTVL.

The V call is TRBV4-1, the J call TRBJ1-1, with TRBD1 matching over 8 bases. Trimming took 3 bases from V and 6 from J; bases not matched to a gene: 15. CDR3 length: 17 amino acids. Germline V lookup: CDR1 MGHRA, CDR2 YSYEKL. CDR3 in amino acids: CASSQTAGQATHAEAFF. The CDR3 bases are TGCGCCAGCAGCCAGACAGCGGGACAGGCTACGCACGCTGAAGCTTTCTTT.